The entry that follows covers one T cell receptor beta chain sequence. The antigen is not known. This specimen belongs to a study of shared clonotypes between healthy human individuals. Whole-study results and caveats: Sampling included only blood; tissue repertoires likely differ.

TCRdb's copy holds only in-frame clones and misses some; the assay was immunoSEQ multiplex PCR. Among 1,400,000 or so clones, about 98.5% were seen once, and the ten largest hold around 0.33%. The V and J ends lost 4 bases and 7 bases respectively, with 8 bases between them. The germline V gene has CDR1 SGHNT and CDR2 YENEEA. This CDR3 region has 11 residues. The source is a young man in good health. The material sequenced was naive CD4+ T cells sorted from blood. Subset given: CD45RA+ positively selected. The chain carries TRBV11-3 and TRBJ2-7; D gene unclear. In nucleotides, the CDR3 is TGTGCCAGCAGCTCTATCGGGGAGCAGTACTTC. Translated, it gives CASSSIGEQYF.